Following are 27 T cell receptor beta chains from one sample sequenced in a study of blood T cell repertoires in COVID-19. TCRdb's copy holds only in-frame clones and misses some; the assay was immunoSEQ multiplex PCR. This sample has about 480,000 clones, with approximately 90% found just once. The sequenced sample consisted of PBMCs or T cells enriched from blood (not recorded which). These receptors originate from a woman younger than 35 with acute COVID-19.

This clone was recorded once. The chain carries TRBV15 and TRBJ1-5; 7 bases match TRBD1. Germline V gene data show CDR1 as LNHNV and CDR2 as YYDKDF (reference sequence). CDR3 size: 14 residues. V dropped 2 bases and J dropped 7; count of bases not matched to a gene: 5. The CDR3 sequence: CATSRNRGEQPQHF. CDR3 sequence (DNA): TGTGCCACCAGCAGAAACAGGGGTGAGCAGCCCCAGCATTTT.

The rearrangement links TRBV30 to TRBJ2-7; 9 nucleotides align to TRBD2. J gave up 1 base and V 4 bases, and 5 bases lay outside the gene matches. This CDR3 is built from 14 residues. Looked up from germline, CDR1 is GTSNPN and CDR2 is SVGIG (reference sequence). CDR3 residues: CAWTAGGLSYEQYF. CDR3 nucleotide sequence: TGTGCCTGGACCGCGGGAGGGCTTTCCTACGAGCAGTACTTC.

CDR3 nucleotides: TGTGCCAGCAGCTCTTTGACTGAAGCTTTCTTT. This encodes CASSSLTEAFF. This sequence joins TRBV5-4 and TRBJ1-1; D remains ambiguous. Germline values: CDR1 SGHNT, CDR2 YYREEE (reference sequence). The V and J ends lost 3 bases and 5 bases respectively, with 5 bases between them. This CDR3 is built from 11 residues.

The chain links TRBV27 to TRBJ2-2, with 7 bases matching TRBD1. V lost 3 bases, J lost 0 bases, and 1 base stayed unmatched. Germline CDR1 MNHEY, CDR2 SMNVEV (reference sequence). The CDR3 consists of 15 residues. CDR3 loop: CASSFGTANTGELFF. The CDR3 nucleotides read TGTGCCAGCAGTTTCGGGACAGCGAACACCGGGGAGCTGTTTTTT.

The gene calls are TRBV5-6 and TRBJ2-2; D perhaps matches TRBD1 (5 bases). The CDR3 length is 13 residues. Trimming pared 5 bases from V and 5 bases from J, leaving 10 bases between. Germline assignment: CDR1 SGHDT and CDR2 YYEEEE. The CDR3 is CASRARGTGELFF. The CDR3 bases are TGTGCCAGCAGGGCAAGGGGTACCGGGGAGCTGTTTTTT.

The J gene is TRBJ2-7, the V gene TRBV2; 10 nucleotides match TRBD1. CDR1 is SNHLY and CDR2 is FYNNEI in the germline V gene. The CDR3 runs 15 residues. V lost 4 bases and J lost 4; bases outside the gene matches: 7. The DNA for the CDR3 is TGTGCCAGCAGTGCCGGGACAGGGGTATTTTACGAGCAGTACTTC. Protein sequence: CASSAGTGVFYEQYF. The full variable domain, in which reference TRBV2 and TRBJ2-7 provide the parts outside the CDR3, is EPEVTQTPSHQVTQMGQEVILRCVPISNHLYFYWYRQILGQKVEFLVSFYNNEISEKSEIFDDQFSVERPDGSNFTLKIRSTKLEDSAMYFCASSAGTGVFYEQYFGPGTRLTVT.

This rearrangement joins TRBV5-5 to TRBJ2-2; TRBD1 might be the D (6 bases). From germline, CDR1 is SGHKS and CDR2 YYEKEE (reference sequence). Between the trimmed V and J ends, which lost 4 bases and 5 bases, there was a span of 9 bases. The CDR3 runs to 13 residues. In DNA, the CDR3 is TGTGCCAGCAGCAAAGACAGGACCGGGGAGCTGTTTTTT. Residues: CASSKDRTGELFF.

The V and J genes are TRBV7-3 and TRBJ2-1; 7 positions agree with TRBD1. Per germline, CDR1 SGHTA and CDR2 FQGTGA. The CDR3 spans 14 residues. Unmatched junction bases numbered 1, after V lost 2 bases and J lost 3 bases. The CDR3 DNA reads TGTGCCAGCAGCTTACGACAGGGCTACAATGAGCAGTTCTTC. Encoded protein: CASSLRQGYNEQFF.

The chain recombines TRBV30 with TRBJ2-3; 10 bases are a match to TRBD1. This CDR3 region has 13 residues. J gave up 1 base and V 7 bases, and 2 bases lay outside the gene matches. Germline-derived CDR1 and CDR2 are GTSNPN and SVGIG (reference sequence). In DNA, the CDR3 is TGTGCCTCCGGGACAGGGGGCACAGATACGCAGTATTTT. As protein: CASGTGGTDTQYF.

The chain couples TRBV20-1 to TRBJ2-7; a weak D match, TRBD2 (6 bases). Germline V gives CDR1 DFQATT, CDR2 SNEGSKA (reference sequence). This CDR3 region has 13 residues. V was trimmed by 3 bases and J by 5 bases, leaving 14 bases between them. The CDR3 nucleotides are TGCAGTGCTAGTGTACTCGGAGGGGACGAGCAGTACTTC. It specifies CSASVLGGDEQYF.

The V gene is TRBV13, the J gene TRBJ1-1; 8 bases are shared with TRBD1. The junction had 9 bases not matched to a gene; V was cut back by 5 bases and J by 7 bases. CDR1 and CDR2 from the germline V gene are PRHDT and FYEKMQ (reference sequence). The CDR3 runs to 14 residues. CDR3 protein: CASSLGQGVGEAFF. Here the CDR3 DNA reads TGTGCCAGCAGCCTTGGACAGGGTGTAGGTGAAGCTTTCTTT.

The genes are TRBV7-9 and TRBJ2-1, with 7 bases identical to TRBD2. Germline V gene sequence: CDR1 SEHNR, CDR2 FQNEAQ (reference sequence). V was pared by 3 bases and J by 7 bases, with 3 bases of the junction left unmatched. The CDR3 loop spans 13 amino acids. CDR3 DNA sequence: TGTGCCAGCAGCTTTGCGGGAGAGAATGAGCAGTTCTTC. Encoded protein: CASSFAGENEQFF.

A single count supports this clone. CDR3 nucleotide sequence: TGTGCCACCGGATATGGGGCTTTCAATCAGCCCCAGCATTTT. This codes for CATGYGAFNQPQHF. The V call is TRBV24-1, the J call TRBJ1-5; D is possibly TRBD1 (5 bases). This CDR3 spans 14 amino acids. Per germline, CDR1 KGHDR and CDR2 SFDVKD. V was pared by 9 bases and J by 3 bases, with 14 bases between.

The chain combines TRBV11-2 with TRBJ2-7; 8 nucleotides align to TRBD2. The germline gives CDR1 SGHAT, CDR2 FQNNGV. The J segment lost 3 bases and the V segment lost 3 bases, leaving 4 bases of the junction unmatched. The length of the CDR3 is 14 residues. DNA of the CDR3: TGTGCCAGCAGCTTGGCTAGCGGGTTCTACGAGCAGTACTTC. This gives the protein CASSLASGFYEQYF.

The rearrangement uses TRBV15 and TRBJ2-6, with D perhaps matching TRBD1 (6 bases). This CDR3 contains 17 residues. The germline V gene has CDR1 LNHNV and CDR2 YYDKDF (reference sequence). The germline V and J ends were trimmed by 3 bases and 2 bases, with 14 bases remaining between them. CDR3 coding DNA: TGTGCCACCAGCAGGTTCGCGACAGGAGCTGGGGCCAACGTCCTGACTTTC. Its protein product is CATSRFATGAGANVLTF.

This clone has more than one count but fewer than ten. The chain has TRBV24-1 and TRBJ1-1; D gene unclear. The CDR3 extends over 13 amino acids. Per the germline V gene, CDR1 is KGHDR and CDR2 is SFDVKD. V was cut by 8 bases and J by 1 base, with 10 bases left in between. The CDR3: CATMAYENTEAFF. CDR3 bases: TGTGCCACCATGGCATATGAGAACACTGAAGCTTTCTTT.

In its sample, this clone was seen once. The rearrangement links TRBV29-1 to TRBJ2-3; D unresolved. V was trimmed by 3 bases and J by 2 bases, leaving 6 bases between them. The CDR3 spans 12 residues. Germline V lookup: CDR1 SQVTM, CDR2 ANQGSEA. CDR3 residues: CSVDGATDTQYF. The CDR3, as DNA: TGCAGCGTTGATGGAGCCACAGATACGCAGTATTTT.

V is TRBV11-2 and J is TRBJ1-1; the match to TRBD1 covers 7 bases. The CDR3 consists of 14 residues. The V and J ends lost 2 bases and 5 bases, in that order; junction bases with no gene match: 5. Looked up from germline, CDR1 is SGHAT and CDR2 is FQNNGV. As DNA, the CDR3 is TGTGCCAGCAGCTTAACCCGACAGGGAACTGAAGCTTTCTTT. Protein product: CASSLTRQGTEAFF.

The chain recombines TRBV4-1 with TRBJ2-3; maybe TRBD2 (5 bases). This CDR3 comprises 15 residues. Trimming took 0 bases from V and 1 from J, leaving 8 bases between them. Germline V CDR1 and CDR2: MGHRA, YSYEKL. CDR3 sequence (DNA): TGCGCCAGCAGCCAAGAATGGCGGGGCACAGATACGCAGTATTTT. Translated: CASSQEWRGTDTQYF.

The chain carries TRBV7-2 and TRBJ2-7; TRBD1 aligns across 8 bases. This CDR3 contains 14 residues. V lost 3 bases and J lost 0; bases outside the gene matches: 1. Per germline, CDR1 SGHTA and CDR2 FQGNSA. CDR3 DNA sequence: TGTGCCAGCAGCTTTGGACAGGGCTCCTACGAGCAGTACTTC. It yields the protein CASSFGQGSYEQYF.

The rearrangement joins TRBV3-1 (or the pseudogene TRBV3-2) to TRBJ1-2; TRBD1 might be the D (5 bases). Per the germline V gene, CDR1 is LGHDT and CDR2 is YNNKEL (reference sequence). The V and J ends lost 4 bases and 6 bases respectively, with 12 bases between them. This CDR3 contains 13 residues. The CDR3 sequence is CASSRDSFNGYTF. DNA for the CDR3: TGTGCCAGCAGCCGTGACAGTTTCAATGGCTACACCTTC.

The chain joins TRBV15 to TRBJ2-7, with TRBD2 matching over 14 bases. The CDR3 runs to 16 residues. Trimming took 1 base from V and 5 from J; bases not matched to a gene: 4. The V gene's germline CDR1 is LNHNV and CDR2 YYDKDF (reference sequence). The CDR3 DNA reads TGTGCCACCAGCAGAGGACTAGCGGGAGGGTCTGACGAGCAGTACTTC. Residues: CATSRGLAGGSDEQYF.

CDR3: CASSEFSANGELFF. In DNA form, the CDR3 reads TGTGCCAGCAGTGAGTTTAGCGCGAACGGGGAGCTGTTTTTT. This chain joins TRBV6-1 and TRBJ2-2; D may be TRBD2 (5 bases). Germline CDR1 reads MNHNS; CDR2 reads SASEGT. Trimming pared 3 bases from V and 7 bases from J, leaving 12 bases between. The CDR3 length is 14 residues.

This clone was found a few times. The rearrangement uses TRBV10-1 and TRBJ1-1; 8 bases are a match to TRBD1. CDR3 length: 13 amino acids. CDR1 and CDR2 from the germline V gene are WNHNN and SYGVQD (reference sequence). Losses at the gene ends were 9 bases for V and 1 base for J; bases not matched to a gene: 4. The CDR3 loop reads CAREDRENTEAFF. The CDR3 DNA is TGCGCCAGGGAGGACAGGGAGAACACTGAAGCTTTCTTT.

V is TRBV20-1 and J is TRBJ2-7, with D possibly being TRBD1 (6 bases). V was shortened by 5 bases and J by 1 base, with 12 bases between the two germline ends. The V gene's germline CDR1 is DFQATT and CDR2 SNEGSKA (reference sequence). This CDR3 comprises 13 residues. The CDR3 loop reads CSACGQTSYEQYF. The CDR3 nucleotides read TGCAGTGCTTGTGGACAGACTTCCTACGAGCAGTACTTC.

This clone showed up just once. This chain joins TRBV9 and TRBJ1-5; D gene uncertain. V was trimmed by 4 bases and J by 4 bases, leaving 9 bases between them. This CDR3 is 13 amino acids long. Germline-derived CDR1 and CDR2 are SGDLS and YYNGEE. The CDR3 here is CASSLGANQPQHF. CDR3 nucleotides: TGTGCCAGCAGCCTCGGAGCTAATCAGCCCCAGCATTTT.

The rearrangement joins TRBV7-2 to TRBJ1-1; unclear D gene. Germline V gene data show CDR1 as SGHTA and CDR2 as FQGNSA. V lost 4 bases to trimming and J lost 6 bases, with 12 bases between them. The CDR3 sequence is 13 residues long. The CDR3 coding sequence is TGTGCCAGCAGCTCAAAGGAGGGTTCTGAAGCTTTCTTT. As protein: CASSSKEGSEAFF.